This TCR beta chain is from a study of immune evolution from preneoplasia to lung adenocarcinoma. With 1 base clipped from V and 4 bases from J, the junction kept 3 bases outside the gene matches. The CDR3 totals 14 residues. The germline gives CDR1 SGHAT, CDR2 FQNNGV. This table comes from immunoSEQ multiplex PCR, and its TCRdb copy is limited to in-frame clones, with some not included. The sample has around 16,000 clones, about 88% seen once. This chain links TRBV11-2 with TRBJ1-2; 7 nucleotides align to TRBD1. The sequence came from a person aged 70 to 85 with invasive lung adenocarcinoma. Sequencing was performed on FFPE invasive lung adenocarcinoma tissue. Written as DNA, the CDR3 is TGTGCCAGCAGCTTAGCGGGACAGTTCTATGGCTACACCTTC. Translated, it gives CASSLAGQFYGYTF.